A selection of T cell receptor beta chains follows, all from one sample in a study of molecular identifiers for immune sequencing clone quantification. One entry per CDR3 protein results from TCRdb running MiXCR on the PCR reads. This table has 55,000 to 75,000 distinct CDR3 sequences, approximately 18% appearing once. Source material: naive CD8+ T cells from blood, with Jurkat cell RNA spiked in. Source of these receptors: a human donor in good health. Some libraries in this study had Jurkat cell RNA spiked in. Each CDR3 is given with its conserved first and last residue. The D gene is left open where the match is weak. A row's size may be missing; if present it is once, few, many or a size class.

TRBD2	TRBV29-1	TRBJ2-2	many	CSVEEGLAGVGGELFF	TGCAGCGTTGAAGAGGGACTAGCGGGAGTTGGCGGGGAGCTGTTTTTT
TRBD2	TRBV5-1	TRBJ2-1	many	CASSLEPTSGFYNEQFF	TGCGCCAGCAGCTTGGAGCCGACTAGCGGGTTTTACAATGAGCAGTTCTTC
.	TRBV7-9	TRBJ1-2	.	CASSSRSGSFYGYTF	TGTGCCAGCAGCTCCCGGAGTGGGTCCTTCTATGGCTACACCTTC
TRBD2	TRBV6-2/TRBV6-3	TRBJ2-7	few	CASSYLTSGSNAKTYEQYF	TGTGCCAGCAGTTACTTGACTAGCGGGAGCAACGCCAAAACCTACGAGCAGTACTTC
.	TRBV6-5	TRBJ1-1	many	CASSNPDSGIGWGKAFF	TGTGCCAGCTCTAATCCCGACTCAGGGATCGGTTGGGGGAAAGCTTTCTTT
TRBD1	TRBV6-5	TRBJ1-6	many	CASTHRDRVDSPLHF	TGTGCCAGCACCCATAGGGACAGGGTTGATTCACCCCTCCACTTT
.	TRBV20-1	TRBJ2-1	many	CSARDPGVSYNEQFF	TGCAGTGCTAGAGATCCCGGGGTCTCCTACAATGAGCAGTTCTTC
.	TRBV4-2	TRBJ1-2	once	CAGSQVPDSALGGYGYTF	TGTGCCGGTAGCCAAGTCCCGGACTCCGCCCTGGGAGGCTATGGCTACACCTTC
TRBD1	TRBV28	TRBJ1-5	many	CASSSRDRDDKPQHF	TGTGCCAGCAGCTCAAGAGACAGGGACGATAAGCCCCAGCATTTT
.	TRBV27	TRBJ2-6	many	CASTGASGANVLTF	TGTGCCAGCACGGGGGCATCTGGGGCCAACGTCCTGACTTTC
.	TRBV7-8	TRBJ2-3	many	CASSPRPGWITDTQYF	TGTGCCAGCAGTCCACGACCAGGCTGGATCACAGATACGCAGTATTTT
.	TRBV9	TRBJ1-1	few	CASNPGSMNTEAFF	TGTGCCAGCAACCCAGGATCAATGAACACTGAAGCTTTCTTT
.	TRBV27	TRBJ1-2	many	CASSFSTSNYGYTF	TGTGCCAGCAGTTTCAGCACATCTAACTATGGCTACACCTTC
TRBD2	TRBV29-1	TRBJ2-7	many	CSVDVLVAGAYEQYF	TGCAGCGTTGACGTATTGGTAGCGGGAGCCTACGAGCAGTACTTC
.	TRBV6-5	TRBJ2-1	many	CASSYPGPEQFF	TGTGCCAGCAGTTACCCAGGGCCCGAGCAGTTCTTC
.	TRBV7-9	TRBJ1-3	.	CASSLVYSGNTLYF	TGTGCCAGCAGCTTAGTCTACTCTGGAAACACCTTATATTTT
.	TRBV27	TRBJ2-7	many	CASSGGGGENF	TGTGCCAGCAGTGGGGGTGGGGGAGAAAACTTC
TRBD1	TRBV11-2	TRBJ2-5	many	CASSPKPGQVLPWPQYF	TGTGCCAGCAGCCCAAAACCGGGACAGGTACTGCCGTGGCCCCAGTACTTC
TRBD1	TRBV4-1	TRBJ2-2	many	CASSQWTGGTGELFF	TGCGCCAGCAGCCAGTGGACAGGGGGCACCGGGGAGCTGTTTTTT
.	TRBV13	TRBJ2-1	many	CASSIEGNEQFF	TGTGCCAGCAGCATAGAAGGGAATGAGCAGTTCTTC
.	TRBV4-3	TRBJ2-5	many	CASSQEGSRTEQETQYF	TGCGCCAGCAGCCAAGAAGGGAGCAGGACAGAACAAGAGACCCAGTACTTC
.	TRBV4-2	TRBJ2-1	few	CASSSPRSLYNEQFF	TGTGCCAGCAGCTCACCCCGGTCTCTCTACAATGAGCAGTTCTTC
.	TRBV5-4	TRBJ2-1	.	CASSPPGLASANEQFF	TGTGCCAGCAGCCCCCCGGGGCTAGCCTCTGCCAATGAGCAGTTCTTC
.	TRBV7-8	TRBJ1-5	many	CASSLGPGLNQPQHF	TGTGCCAGCAGCTTAGGTCCAGGGTTGAATCAGCCCCAGCATTTT
.	TRBV9	TRBJ2-2	many	CASSRPYRGAETGELFF	TGTGCCAGCAGCCGTCCCTACCGAGGGGCTGAGACCGGGGAGCTGTTTTTT
.	TRBV28	TRBJ2-7	.	CASSFGRQASAF	TGTGCCAGCAGTTTCGGTAGGCAGGCGTCGGCGTTC
TRBD1	TRBV3-1	TRBJ2-5	many	CASSQVAGGYSGQETQYF	TGTGCCAGCAGCCAGGTGGCAGGGGGCTACTCAGGCCAAGAGACCCAGTACTTC
TRBD1	TRBV10-3	TRBJ1-4	.	CAIGENGRGKANGKLFF	TGTGCCATCGGTGAGAACGGCAGGGGGAAGGCTAATGGAAAACTGTTTTTT
TRBD2	TRBV29-1	TRBJ2-1	.	CSVAGTSGGNEQFF	TGCAGCGTTGCTGGGACTAGCGGGGGCAATGAGCAGTTCTTC
.	TRBV7-8	TRBJ2-1	many	CATVDSYNEQFF	TGTGCCACTGTAGACTCATACAATGAGCAGTTCTTC
TRBD2	TRBV28	TRBJ2-3	many	CASSLGPSGTSTDTQYF	TGTGCCAGCAGTTTGGGCCCTAGCGGGACTAGCACAGATACGCAGTATTTT
.	TRBV6-2/TRBV6-3	TRBJ2-1	many	CASSPTNEQFF	TGTGCCAGCAGTCCCACCAATGAGCAGTTCTTC
.	TRBV5-1	TRBJ2-7	many	CASSLKLEGFYEQYF	TGCGCCAGCAGCTTAAAGTTAGAAGGATTCTACGAGCAGTACTTC
.	TRBV5-1	TRBJ2-3	many	CASSPSLVADTQYF	TGCGCCAGCAGCCCCTCCTTAGTTGCAGATACGCAGTATTTT
TRBD2	TRBV27	TRBJ2-3	many	CASSLGMLAGADTQYF	TGTGCCAGCAGCTTGGGGATGCTAGCGGGAGCTGATACGCAGTATTTT
TRBD2	TRBV18	TRBJ2-3	.	CASLPITYDEREVTDTEYF	TGTGCCAGCTTACCAATCACGTACGACGAGCGGGAGGTCACAGATACGGAGTATTTT
.	TRBV19	TRBJ2-1	few	CASSTPLARNEQFF	TGTGCCAGTAGTACCCCCCTAGCGCGGAATGAGCAGTTCTTC
.	TRBV12-3/TRBV12-4	TRBJ1-2	.	CASTLPSGGAVPGASGYTF	TGTGCCAGCACTCTCCCCTCGGGGGGCGCAGTCCCGGGAGCTAGTGGCTACACCTTC
.	TRBV7-9	TRBJ2-4	many	CAAMGAKNIQYF	TGTGCCGCTATGGGCGCCAAAAACATTCAGTACTTC
.	TRBV24-1	TRBJ2-2	.	CATSVDGELFF	TGTGCCACCTCTGTGGACGGGGAGCTGTTTTTT